This T cell receptor beta chain was profiled in a study of Graves' ophthalmopathy and Graves' hyperthyroidism. For this clonotype: A much larger clone lies one base from this, so it may be a read error.

CDR3 size: 12 residues. Trimming removed 6 bases at V and 4 bases at J, with 12 bases between. Germline V gene data show CDR1 as DFQATT and CDR2 as SNEGSKA (reference sequence). From RNA, the CDR3 regions of TCR beta chains were amplified and sequenced. First-round RT-PCR used HTBI primers; second-round multiplex PCR followed. TCRdb analysed the multiplex PCR reads with MiXCR anew, one entry per CDR3 protein. Here the sample spans a few hundred thousand distinct CDR3 sequences, 15% being singletons. The TCR originated in a woman aged 18-30 years with stable Graves' hyperthyroidism. Sequenced sample: peripheral blood. The chain joins TRBV20-1 to TRBJ1-1, with D possibly matching TRBD1 (5 bases). This chain's CDR3 is CSAQGGITEAFF. The CDR3 DNA sequence: TGCAGTGCCCAGGGCGGGATCACTGAAGCTTTCTTT.